The source of this T cell receptor (beta chain) is a study of shared clonotypes between healthy human individuals. Regarding the study as a whole: Sorted-subset sequencing was shown by rarefaction to be incomplete despite large depth. Relative to memory subsets, naive subsets generally showed larger estimated richness.

Details on this clone: Its antigen remains unknown.

About 30,000 T cell genomes, or approximately 0.2 ug DNA, went into the sorted-subset replicate PCRs. The repertoire was sequenced with immunoSEQ multiplex PCR; TCRdb's copy has only in-frame clones and lacks some. The table has 900,000 to 1,200,000 clones, about four fifths seen once. The CDR3 covers 14 residues. Trimming cost V 6 bases and J 10 bases; bases outside gene matches: 12. Germline V CDR1 and CDR2: MNHNS, SASEGT. The study separated CD4+ cells into CD45RA+ naive and CD45RA-negative memory subsets. The sequence came from a man in his late teens or twenties in good health. Some clones in this sample may be carry-over from other donors' samples. The V call is TRBV6-1, the J call TRBJ2-1; 7 nucleotides line up with TRBD2. The source material was memory CD4+ T cells from PBMCs. Regarding subset: CD45RA-negative fraction. This chain's CDR3 is CASRGGAASGEQFF. The CDR3 DNA reads TGTGCCAGCAGGGGAGGGGCGGCTTCGGGAGAGCAGTTCTTC.